The 10 T cell receptor beta chains given below trace back to one sample, sequenced in a study of T-cell reconstitution after alpha-beta-depleted transplantation in children. Study outcomes and limitations: After transplant, at about two months, alpha-beta T cells were reportedly derived from several hundred expanded graft clones.

The antigens for these receptors are not known. Unique molecular identifiers were built into the TCRbeta library. From the PCR reads, TCRdb called clonotypes with MiXCR, one entry per CDR3 protein. The table has fewer than 35,000 distinct CDR3 sequences, 5% to 7% seen once; the top ten hold 25% to 30%. The specimen comprised peripheral blood, sampled 60 days after TCRalphabeta/CD19-depleted stem cell transplant. The receptors come from a child less than two years old who had a stem cell transplant for acute myeloid leukemia, so the T cells may come from the graft donor.

This clonotype was found many times. This chain uses TRBV24-1 with TRBJ2-1; 9 bases are a match to TRBD1. Germline loops: CDR1 KGHDR, CDR2 SFDVKD. Trimming took 0 bases from V and 7 from J; bases not matched to a gene: 0. The CDR3 totals 14 residues. This chain's CDR3 is CATSDLGQGNEQFF. In DNA, the CDR3 is TGTGCCACCAGTGATTTGGGACAGGGGAATGAGCAGTTCTTC.

In its sample, this clonotype was seen many times. CDR3 protein: CASSLENEQYF. CDR3 nucleotide sequence: TGTGCCAGCAGTTTGGAGAACGAGCAGTACTTC. This chain uses TRBV12-3 or TRBV12-4 with TRBJ2-7; no clear D. V was shortened by 3 bases and J by 5 bases, with 5 bases between the two germline ends. The CDR3 totals 11 residues.

There are many counts of this clonotype. The chain combines TRBV7-8 with TRBJ2-7; a weak D match, TRBD1 (5 bases). Trimming took 0 bases from V and 0 from J, leaving 6 bases between them. CDR3 length: 14 amino acids. Germline-derived CDR1 and CDR2 are SGHVS and FQNEAQ. Here the CDR3 reads CASSLAGLSYEQYF. DNA of the CDR3: TGTGCCAGCAGCTTAGCGGGGCTCTCCTACGAGCAGTACTTC.

This clonotype was observed at least ten times. V is TRBV5-1 and J is TRBJ1-5; TRBD1 agrees at 8 bases. The germline V gene has CDR1 SGHRS and CDR2 YFSETQ. Unmatched junction bases numbered 10, after V lost 5 bases and J lost 0 bases. The CDR3 covers 17 residues. CDR3 coding DNA: TGCGCCAGCAGTTCCGGGACAGGACCCTATAGCAATCAGCCCCAGCATTTT. Protein sequence: CASSSGTGPYSNQPQHF. Full variable domain (rest looked up from reference TRBV5-1 and TRBJ1-5): KAGVTQTPRYLIKTRGQQVTLSCSPISGHRSVSWYQQTPGQGLQFLFEYFSETQRNKGNFPGRFSGRQFSNSRSEMNVSTLELGDSALYLCASSSGTGPYSNQPQHFGDGTRLSIL.

This clonotype was recorded many times. The chain links TRBV28 to TRBJ2-5, with a possible D match to TRBD2 (5 bases). Trimming stripped 3 bases from V and 3 bases from J, with 14 bases between. Germline V gene sequence: CDR1 MDHEN, CDR2 SYDVKM. The CDR3 length is 15 residues. CDR3 amino acids: CASSFPPGKEETQYF. The CDR3 bases are TGTGCCAGCAGTTTCCCCCCCGGGAAAGAAGAGACCCAGTACTTC.

This clonotype was found many times. J is TRBJ1-1 and V is TRBV24-1, with D hard to call. Between the trimmed V and J ends, which lost 5 bases and 1 base, there was a span of 4 bases. CDR3 size: 12 residues. In germline, CDR1 is KGHDR, CDR2 SFDVKD. The CDR3 DNA reads as TGTGCCACCAGTGCCACGAACACTGAAGCTTTCTTT. Translated: CATSATNTEAFF.

This clonotype was counted ten times or more. The chain links TRBV12-5 to TRBJ2-2; 9 nucleotides align to TRBD2. The CDR3 has 15 amino acids. V lost 6 bases to trimming and J lost 4 bases; unmatched junction nucleotides: 6. Germline CDR1 is LGHNT and CDR2 is FRNRAP. CDR3 sequence: CASGLAGGRTGELFF. The CDR3 nucleotides read TGTGCTAGTGGCCTGGCGGGGGGGCGCACCGGGGAGCTGTTTTTT.

In this sample, this clonotype turned up many times. This chain links TRBV5-5 with TRBJ1-1; TRBD1 matches at 7 bases. Germline values: CDR1 SGHKS, CDR2 YYEKEE (reference sequence). Trimming removed 3 bases from V and 5 bases from J; junction bases left unmatched: 4. The CDR3 is made up of 13 amino acids. CDR3 residues: CASSYTGDTEAFF. CDR3 nucleotides: TGTGCCAGCAGCTACACAGGGGATACTGAAGCTTTCTTT.

This clonotype was counted many times. The V call is TRBV10-3, the J call TRBJ2-7, with no clear D. The V gene lost 6 bases and the J gene lost 3 bases, with 12 bases spanning the gap. Germline V gene lookup returns CDR1 ENHRY and CDR2 SYGVKD. CDR3 length equals 13 residues. The CDR3 sequence: CAIRAGGRYEQYF. The DNA for the CDR3 is TGTGCCATCAGGGCCGGTGGACGCTACGAGCAGTACTTC.

Ten or more counts support this clonotype. This chain uses TRBV5-5 with TRBJ2-5, with D possibly being TRBD1 or TRBD2 (6 bases each). This CDR3 is 15 amino acids long. V was trimmed by 0 bases and J by 3 bases, leaving 12 bases between them. Germline loops: CDR1 SGHKS, CDR2 YYEKEE (reference sequence). CDR3 amino acids: CASSLAPGAEETQYF. The DNA for the CDR3 is TGTGCCAGCAGCTTGGCGCCGGGGGCCGAAGAGACCCAGTACTTC.